These T cell receptor beta chains were read from a single sample in a study of CD8 T cells in Susac syndrome. Via MiXCR, TCRdb re-called the immunoSEQ multiplex PCR reads, giving one row per CDR3 protein. The sample lists about 200,000 distinct CDR3 sequences; 85% to 95% were seen once. The material sequenced was CD4+ T cells from PBMCs. The source is a human donor in good health. Each CDR3 is given with its conserved first and last residue. A D gene is named only where the DNA matches it firmly. The size of a clone is reported for some rows only, either as once, few or many, or as a class for expanded clones.

cdr3_aa: CASRITGGQETQYF
cdr3_nt: TGTGCCAGCAGAATTACAGGGGGCCAAGAGACCCAGTACTTC
d_call: TRBD1
j_call: TRBJ2-5
v_call: TRBV12-3/TRBV12-4
clone_size: NA

cdr3_aa: CSARGATNTDTQYF
cdr3_nt: TGCAGTGCCCGGGGCGCGACCAACACAGATACGCAGTATTTT
d_call: NA
j_call: TRBJ2-3
v_call: TRBV20-1
clone_size: NA

cdr3_aa: CATNFDRMNTEAFF
cdr3_nt: TGTGCCACCAACTTTGACAGGATGAACACTGAAGCTTTCTTT
d_call: NA
j_call: TRBJ1-1
v_call: TRBV15
clone_size: NA

cdr3_aa: CASSPWTDTDTQYF
cdr3_nt: TGTGCCAGCAGTCCCTGGACGGATACAGATACGCAGTATTTT
d_call: NA
j_call: TRBJ2-3
v_call: TRBV27
clone_size: once

cdr3_aa: CATSRDPGSYNEQFF
cdr3_nt: TGTGCCACCAGCAGAGATCCGGGTTCCTACAATGAGCAGTTCTTC
d_call: NA
j_call: TRBJ2-1
v_call: TRBV15
clone_size: NA

cdr3_aa: CSSTPFGLAGVDTQYF
cdr3_nt: TGCAGTTCAACCCCCTTCGGGCTAGCGGGAGTTGATACGCAGTATTTT
d_call: TRBD2
j_call: TRBJ2-3
v_call: TRBV20-1
clone_size: NA

cdr3_aa: CASSSEVETQYF
cdr3_nt: TGTGCCAGCAGTTCGGAGGTGGAGACCCAGTACTTC
d_call: NA
j_call: TRBJ2-5
v_call: TRBV28
clone_size: NA

cdr3_aa: CSARDSGRGTDTQYF
cdr3_nt: TGCAGTGCTAGAGATTCCGGGAGGGGAACAGATACGCAGTATTTT
d_call: TRBD2
j_call: TRBJ2-3
v_call: TRBV20-1
clone_size: NA

cdr3_aa: CASSTPPGGVETQYF
cdr3_nt: TGTGCCAGCAGTACTCCTCCAGGGGGCGTAGAGACCCAGTACTTC
d_call: TRBD1
j_call: TRBJ2-5
v_call: TRBV12-3/TRBV12-4
clone_size: NA

cdr3_aa: CASSRSSGFQETQYF
cdr3_nt: TGTGCCAGCAGCCGGAGTAGCGGATTCCAAGAGACCCAGTACTTC
d_call: NA
j_call: TRBJ2-5
v_call: TRBV3-1
clone_size: NA

cdr3_aa: CASSEQRGNIQYF
cdr3_nt: TGTGCCAGCAGCGAACAGAGAGGAAACATTCAGTACTTC
d_call: NA
j_call: TRBJ2-4
v_call: TRBV7-2
clone_size: NA

cdr3_aa: CASSSQTVPYTF
cdr3_nt: TGTGCCAGCAGTTCTCAGACTGTACCCTACACCTTC
d_call: NA
j_call: TRBJ1-2
v_call: TRBV28
clone_size: NA

cdr3_aa: CSAPRDIKNIQYF
cdr3_nt: TGCAGTGCTCCCCGGGACATCAAAAACATTCAGTACTTC
d_call: NA
j_call: TRBJ2-4
v_call: TRBV20-1
clone_size: NA

cdr3_aa: CSARVSREQFF
cdr3_nt: TGCAGTGCTAGAGTTAGCCGCGAGCAGTTCTTC
d_call: NA
j_call: TRBJ2-1
v_call: TRBV20-1
clone_size: NA

cdr3_aa: CASSVRQRLTDTQYF
cdr3_nt: TGTGCCAGCAGCGTCCGACAGAGACTCACAGATACGCAGTATTTT
d_call: NA
j_call: TRBJ2-3
v_call: TRBV9
clone_size: NA

cdr3_aa: CASSLMAAVGTDTQYF
cdr3_nt: TGTGCCAGCAGCTTAATGGCGGCAGTTGGCACAGATACGCAGTATTTT
d_call: NA
j_call: TRBJ2-3
v_call: TRBV7-3
clone_size: NA

cdr3_aa: CASSRLGQREQFF
cdr3_nt: TGTGCCAGCAGTAGACTAGGGCAGCGGGAGCAGTTCTTC
d_call: NA
j_call: TRBJ2-1
v_call: TRBV12-3/TRBV12-4
clone_size: NA

cdr3_aa: CATSRGLSSYEQYF
cdr3_nt: TGTGCCACCAGCAGGGGACTTAGCTCCTACGAGCAGTACTTC
d_call: NA
j_call: TRBJ2-7
v_call: TRBV15
clone_size: NA

cdr3_aa: CSAPNAQSNTEAFF
cdr3_nt: TGCAGTGCCCCGAACGCCCAGTCGAACACTGAAGCTTTCTTT
d_call: NA
j_call: TRBJ1-1
v_call: TRBV20-1
clone_size: once

cdr3_aa: CASSTENYGYTF
cdr3_nt: TGCGCCAGCAGTACCGAAAACTATGGCTACACCTTC
d_call: NA
j_call: TRBJ1-2
v_call: TRBV5-1
clone_size: NA

cdr3_aa: CASSDVSGRGTDTQYF
cdr3_nt: TGTGCCAGCAGTGACGTTAGCGGGAGGGGCACAGATACGCAGTATTTT
d_call: TRBD2
j_call: TRBJ2-3
v_call: TRBV6-4
clone_size: NA

cdr3_aa: CSAMSGASYEQYF
cdr3_nt: TGCAGTGCCATGAGCGGGGCCTCCTACGAGCAGTACTTC
d_call: TRBD2
j_call: TRBJ2-7
v_call: TRBV20-1
clone_size: NA

cdr3_aa: CSVEAARELFF
cdr3_nt: TGCAGCGTTGAAGCGGCCCGGGAGCTGTTTTTT
d_call: NA
j_call: TRBJ2-2
v_call: TRBV29-1
clone_size: NA

cdr3_aa: CASRDRYNEQFF
cdr3_nt: TGTGCCAGCAGGGACAGATACAATGAGCAGTTCTTC
d_call: NA
j_call: TRBJ2-1
v_call: TRBV6-2/TRBV6-3
clone_size: NA

cdr3_aa: CASSFEEPDRGTGYTF
cdr3_nt: TGTGCCAGCAGCTTCGAGGAGCCCGACAGGGGAACTGGCTACACCTTC
d_call: TRBD1
j_call: TRBJ1-2
v_call: TRBV7-9
clone_size: NA

cdr3_aa: CASSRPGLEQFF
cdr3_nt: TGTGCCAGCAGCCGGCCGGGACTAGAGCAGTTCTTC
d_call: TRBD2
j_call: TRBJ2-1
v_call: TRBV3-1
clone_size: once

cdr3_aa: CSAISGSMPWGANVLTF
cdr3_nt: TGCAGTGCTATTAGCGGGAGCATGCCGTGGGGGGCCAACGTCCTGACTTTC
d_call: TRBD2
j_call: TRBJ2-6
v_call: TRBV20-1
clone_size: NA

cdr3_aa: CASRLAGGGSYNEQFF
cdr3_nt: TGTGCCAGCAGACTAGCGGGAGGAGGCTCCTACAATGAGCAGTTCTTC
d_call: TRBD2
j_call: TRBJ2-1
v_call: TRBV12-3/TRBV12-4
clone_size: NA

cdr3_aa: CASSPAGDEGFQYF
cdr3_nt: TGTGCCAGCAGCCCCGCGGGAGACGAAGGTTTTCAGTACTTC
d_call: TRBD2
j_call: TRBJ2-4
v_call: TRBV3-1
clone_size: NA